Presented here are 13 T cell receptor beta chains from one specimen sequenced in a study of Graves' ophthalmopathy and Graves' hyperthyroidism. RNA transcripts served as template for amplifying TCR beta CDR3 sequences. After a first-round RT-PCR with HTBI primers, a second-round multiplex PCR was run. TCRdb ran MiXCR on the multiplex PCR reads and lists one entry per CDR3 protein. The sample consists of roughly 700,000 distinct CDR3 sequences, approximately 40% of them appearing once. The sequenced sample consisted of peripheral blood. The source of these receptors is an adult man with Graves' ophthalmopathy.

This clonotype was recorded at least ten times. The V call is TRBV29-1, the J call TRBJ1-1; 8 bases match TRBD1. Trimming at V came to 6 bases and at J to 2 bases, leaving 8 bases not matched to a gene. The germline V gene has CDR1 SQVTM and CDR2 ANQGSEA. This CDR3 region has 14 residues. The CDR3 protein is CSVATGVFNTEAFF. CDR3 in DNA: TGCAGCGTGGCGACAGGGGTTTTTAACACTGAAGCTTTCTTT.

The V gene is TRBV15, the J gene TRBJ1-2, with 7 bases aligning to TRBD1. Germline assignment: CDR1 LNHNV and CDR2 YYDKDF (reference sequence). With V trimmed by 3 bases and J by 1 base, 8 bases remained unmatched. This CDR3 region has 16 residues. CDR3 DNA sequence: TGTGCCACCAGCAGCATCCGGGACAGCCTTAACTATGGCTACACCTTC. Protein product: CATSSIRDSLNYGYTF.

Points on this clonotype: Germline is not matched at one junction end, which may reflect a read error. CDR3 loop: CVSRGEGYYGYTF. The CDR3, as DNA: TGTGTCAGCAGGGGTGAAGGCTACTATGGCTACACCTTC. The chain recombines TRBV25-1 with TRBJ1-2, with D perhaps matching TRBD1 (6 bases). The length of the CDR3 is 13 residues. Germline V gene data show CDR1 as MGHDK and CDR2 as SYGVNS.

This rearrangement joins TRBV9 to TRBJ2-2; a weak D match, TRBD2 (7 bases). This CDR3 spans 15 amino acids. The germline V gene encodes CDR1 SGDLS and CDR2 YYNGEE. Between the trimmed V and J ends, which lost 4 bases and 6 bases, there was a span of 16 bases. Here the CDR3 DNA reads TGTGCCAGCAGCTTGGTCCGGGGGGCTCCCGGGGAGCTGTTTTTT. Protein sequence: CASSLVRGAPGELFF.

The chain recombines TRBV2 with TRBJ2-7; D gene ambiguous. The germline CDR1 and CDR2 sequences are SNHLY and FYNNEI. The V and J ends lost 5 bases and 9 bases respectively, with 14 bases between them. CDR3 length: 12 residues. The CDR3 region has the DNA TGTGCCAGCAGTTACTCATATACCAGGCAGTACTTC. Protein product: CASSYSYTRQYF.

This clonotype was picked up a small number of times. The V gene is TRBV7-9, the J gene TRBJ2-5; D perhaps matches TRBD1 (5 bases). Germline CDR1 is SEHNR and CDR2 is FQNEAQ (reference sequence). The CDR3 has 15 residues. V lost 4 bases and J lost 2, with 14 bases in between. The CDR3 protein is CASSSPTRAQETQYF. The CDR3 DNA reads as TGTGCCAGCAGCTCGCCTACCAGGGCGCAAGAGACCCAGTACTTC.

This clonotype appeared once. Because it lacks the conserved phenylalanine or tryptophan at the end, this CDR3 is likely a read error. The chain employs TRBV7-9 and TRBJ2-5; no clear D. The length of the CDR3 is 15 residues. Germline V lookup: CDR1 SEHNR, CDR2 FQNEAQ (reference sequence). CDR3 sequence: CASSQDLRVQETQYL. Here the CDR3 DNA reads TGCGCCAGCAGCCAAGATCTAAGGGTCCAAGAGACCCAGTACCTC.

V gene TRBV7-2 combines with J gene TRBJ2-7, with a weak D call TRBD2 (6 bases). Germline CDR1 is SGHTA and CDR2 is FQGNSA. This CDR3 spans 14 amino acids. Trimming removed 5 bases from V and 4 bases from J, with 15 bases in between. The CDR3 region has the DNA TGTGCCAGCAGCCCCCGGACTACCGGGTACGAGCAGTACTTC. Translated, it gives CASSPRTTGYEQYF.

The chain joins TRBV7-9 to TRBJ1-3, with 11 positions matching TRBD1. V was pared by 5 bases and J by 2 bases, with 8 bases of the junction left unmatched. Germline loops: CDR1 SEHNR, CDR2 FQNEAQ (reference sequence). This CDR3 is 17 amino acids long. The CDR3 here is CASSPSGTGGAGNTIYF. The CDR3 bases are TGTGCCAGCAGCCCTTCCGGGACAGGGGGGGCTGGAAACACCATATATTTT.

The chain is built from TRBV7-9 and TRBJ1-1; 8 bases match TRBD1. The CDR3 contains 15 residues. From germline, CDR1 is SEHNR and CDR2 FQNEAQ (reference sequence). V dropped 7 bases and J dropped 4; count of bases not matched to a gene: 11. CDR3 sequence (DNA): TGTGCCAGCACTTTCAGGGGGCTCAAGGGCACTGAAGCTTTCTTT. Translating gives CASTFRGLKGTEAFF.

This clonotype was recorded many times. This chain links TRBV9 with TRBJ2-5; TRBD1 matches 7 bases. Germline V gives CDR1 SGDLS, CDR2 YYNGEE. This CDR3 comprises 14 residues. V lost 6 bases, J lost 2 bases, and 7 bases stayed unmatched. DNA for the CDR3: TGTGCCAGCACCTCCGAGACAGGGCAAGAGACCCAGTACTTC. Translating it yields CASTSETGQETQYF.

The V call is TRBV14, the J call TRBJ2-5; perhaps TRBD2 as D (6 bases). This CDR3 comprises 15 residues. CDR1 and CDR2 (germline): SGHDN, FVKESK. Deletions cut 0 bases from V and 5 bases from J, with 13 bases between. CDR3 nucleotide sequence: TGTGCCAGCAGCCAAGATGGGGGGAGCGGTGAGACCCAGTACTTC. Translating gives CASSQDGGSGETQYF. Using reference TRBV14 and TRBJ2-5 for the parts outside the CDR3, the full variable domain is EAGVTQFPSHSVIEKGQTVTLRCDPISGHDNLYWYRRVMGKEIKFLLHFVKESKQDESGMPNNRFLAERTGGTYSTLKVQPAELEDSGVYFCASSQDGGSGETQYFGPGTRLLVL.

The sample holds many counts of this clonotype. This chain links TRBV5-1 with TRBJ2-7, with 8 bases matching TRBD2. Trimming removed 4 bases from V and 2 bases from J; junction bases left unmatched: 8. This CDR3 has 15 amino acids. Germline V CDR1 and CDR2: SGHRS, YFSETQ. This chain's CDR3 is CASSPGGGRTYEQYF. The DNA of the CDR3 is TGCGCCAGCAGCCCCGGGGGGGGGCGGACCTACGAGCAGTACTTC.